Shown below are 10 T cell receptor beta chains from a single sample sequenced in a study of blood T cell repertoires in COVID-19. Clones were sequenced by immunoSEQ multiplex PCR, and TCRdb holds only the in-frame ones, with some missing. The sample has tens of thousands of clones, almost 85% seen once; the top ten hold around 35%. The sequenced sample consisted of peripheral blood. Receptors originate from a man aged 65 to 85 with acute or convalescent COVID-19.

The CDR3 sequence is CASSWTGGQTGEQYF. Here the CDR3 DNA reads TGTGCCAGCAGTTGGACAGGGGGCCAGACTGGCGAGCAGTACTTC. This rearrangement joins TRBV6-5 to TRBJ2-7, with TRBD1 identical over 11 bases. This CDR3 region has 15 residues. From germline, CDR1 is MNHEY and CDR2 SVGAGI. Germline trimming cut 4 bases from V and 6 bases from J; bases unmatched to any gene: 8.

V and J are TRBV6-5 and TRBJ1-1; tentatively, D is TRBD1 (6 bases). Trimming pared 5 bases from V and 4 bases from J, leaving 14 bases between. In germline, CDR1 is MNHEY, CDR2 SVGAGI. CDR3 length: 14 amino acids. The chain's CDR3 is CASSPGARGTEAFF. CDR3 sequence (DNA): TGTGCCAGCAGTCCCGGGGCCAGGGGCACTGAAGCTTTCTTT.

This chain uses TRBV7-2 with TRBJ1-1, with D unclear. This CDR3 has 16 amino acids. Per the germline V gene, CDR1 is SGHTA and CDR2 is FQGNSA. Trimming pared 0 bases from V and 4 bases from J, leaving 15 bases between. CDR3 sequence reads: CASSLAAGGRATEAFF. CDR3 in DNA: TGTGCCAGCAGCTTAGCGGCTGGCGGGAGGGCCACTGAAGCTTTCTTT.

The rearrangement joins TRBV5-4 to TRBJ1-6; 8 nucleotides agree with TRBD1. J was trimmed by 8 bases and V by 9 bases; bases with no gene match: 10. The CDR3 consists of 14 residues. CDR1 and CDR2 (germline): SGHNT, YYREEE (reference sequence). This CDR3 is CATGTGRGDSPLHF. The CDR3 DNA follows: TGTGCCACCGGGACAGGACGGGGTGATTCACCCCTCCACTTT.

The V gene is TRBV5-4, the J gene TRBJ1-5; TRBD1 agrees at 10 bases. CDR1 and CDR2 (germline): SGHNT, YYREEE (reference sequence). The CDR3 has 15 residues. Trimming at V came to 2 bases and at J to 5 bases, leaving 4 bases not matched to a gene. This chain's CDR3 is CASSLGGQGDQPQHF. The DNA of the CDR3 is TGTGCCAGCAGCTTAGGTGGACAGGGGGATCAGCCCCAGCATTTT.

The genes are TRBV7-8 and TRBJ2-7; D is ambiguous. Germline V lookup: CDR1 SGHVS, CDR2 FQNEAQ. V dropped 1 base and J dropped 3 bases, with 10 bases sitting between them. The CDR3 consists of 14 residues. CDR3 in DNA: TGTGCCAGCAGCTTAGGTCACGAGATCTACGAGCAGTACTTC. This codes for CASSLGHEIYEQYF.

This rearrangement joins TRBV3-1 (or the pseudogene TRBV3-2) to TRBJ1-3; TRBD1 might be the D (5 bases). The CDR3 runs 17 residues. Trimming cost V 1 base and J 0 bases, with 13 bases left between them. Per the germline V gene, CDR1 is LGHDT and CDR2 is YNNKEL (reference sequence). CDR3 nucleotides: TGTGCCAGCAGCCAAGGAACGGGACTCATCTCTGGAAACACCATATATTTT. This translates into CASSQGTGLISGNTIYF.

The rearrangement links TRBV7-9 to TRBJ1-4; the match to TRBD1 covers 9 bases. Germline assignment: CDR1 SEHNR and CDR2 FQNEAQ (reference sequence). The CDR3 extends over 15 amino acids. V shed 4 bases and J 7 bases; nucleotides not matched to a gene: 7. In DNA, the CDR3 is TGTGCCAGCAGCTCGGGACAGGGAGAAGGTGAAAAACTGTTTTTT. Translated: CASSSGQGEGEKLFF.

This chain connects TRBV6-6 to TRBJ1-2, with no clear D. The CDR3 totals 11 residues. Deletions cut 7 bases from V and 8 bases from J, with 11 bases between. CDR1 MNHNY and CDR2 SVGAGI come from the germline V gene (reference sequence). CDR3 in amino acids: CASNGVGGYTF. Here the CDR3 DNA reads TGTGCCAGCAACGGGGTCGGGGGCTACACCTTC.

CDR3 DNA: TGTGCCTGGACCGGACAGATTAACTATGGCTACACCTTC. Protein product: CAWTGQINYGYTF. The gene calls are TRBV30 and TRBJ1-2; a weak D match, TRBD1 (6 bases). Per germline, CDR1 GTSNPN and CDR2 SVGIG (reference sequence). The V end lost 4 bases, the J end lost 1 base, and 10 bases lay between the germline ends. The CDR3 totals 13 residues.